This T cell receptor (beta chain) derives from a study of cytomegalovirus exposure and HLA in healthy donors. Points from the study as a whole: The authors reported that TCR beta sequences could predict HLA-A and HLA-B alleles. These predictions were accurate for most subjects in the first cohort. Within a later analysis, the majority of CMV-associated TCR beta chains appeared HLA-restricted.

About this clone itself: As yet, its antigen is unknown.

A multiplex PCR was run with 60 Vbeta primers and 13 Jbeta primers. Only in-frame clones appear in the TCRdb table, and some are missing; sequencing was by immunoSEQ multiplex PCR. This table has 100,000 to 150,000 clones, more than 65% appearing once. Germline loops: CDR1 MNHEY, CDR2 SMNVEV (reference sequence). V lost 0 bases and J 1 base, leaving 18 bases between the germline ends. The CDR3 contains 18 residues. The rearrangement joins TRBV27 to TRBJ1-2; D may be TRBD1 (5 bases). The source material was PBMCs. The TCR sequence derives from a woman aged 18 to 35 in good health and CMV-seronegative. CDR3 nucleotide sequence: TGTGCCAGCAGTTTATCGAGGCCCGAGAAGGGGCTTAACTATGGCTACACCTTC. This codes for CASSLSRPEKGLNYGYTF.